This TCR beta chain emerged from a study of cytomegalovirus exposure and HLA in healthy donors. Background on the study: From about 179 million T cells, an earlier analysis saw around 120 million unique TCR beta sequences.

Details on this clone: Other nucleotide sequences in the sample specify the same CDR3.

From germline, CDR1 is LNHDA and CDR2 SQIVND (reference sequence). The CDR3 runs to 15 residues. Losses at the gene ends were 5 bases for V and 3 bases for J; bases not matched to a gene: 5. Vbeta (60) and Jbeta (13) primers were used in the PCR. Profiling relied on immunoSEQ multiplex PCR, and the TCRdb table lists in-frame clones only, not all of them. The data hold 150,000 to 200,000 clones, with 82% observed a single time. Sequencing used PBMCs. The TCR sequence derives from a boy between 2 and 10 years old in good health and CMV-seronegative. The rearrangement links TRBV19 to TRBJ1-5; TRBD1 agrees at 9 bases. CDR3 sequence: CASSFRQGDNQPQHF. Written as DNA, the CDR3 is TGTGCCAGTAGTTTTCGACAGGGGGACAATCAGCCCCAGCATTTT.